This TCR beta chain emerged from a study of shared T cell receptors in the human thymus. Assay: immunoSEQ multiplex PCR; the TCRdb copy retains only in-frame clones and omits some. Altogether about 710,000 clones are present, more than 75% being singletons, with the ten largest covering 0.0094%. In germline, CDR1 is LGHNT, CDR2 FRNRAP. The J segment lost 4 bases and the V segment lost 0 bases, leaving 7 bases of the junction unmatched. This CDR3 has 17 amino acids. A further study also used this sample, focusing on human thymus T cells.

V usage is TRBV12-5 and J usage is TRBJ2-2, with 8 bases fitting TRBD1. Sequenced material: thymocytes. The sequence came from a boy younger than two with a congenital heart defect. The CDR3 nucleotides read TGTGCTAGTGGTTTGGTACAAGGACAGGGAGGCACCGGGGAGCTGTTTTTT. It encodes CASGLVQGQGGTGELFF.